Each of the 20 T cell receptor beta chains below was sequenced from the same sample in a study of CD8 T cells in ankylosing spondylitis. The study, taken as a whole, reports: The study identified a TCR beta motif of several highly homologous variants that appeared characteristic of ankylosing spondylitis blood.

Their antigens remain unidentified. TCRdb re-called the 5' RACE reads with MiXCR, one entry per CDR3 protein. The profile covers about 750,000 distinct CDR3 sequences, with about 20% appearing a single time and about 19% taken by the ten largest. Sequenced: blood, either unsorted or a sorted T cell fraction (not recorded which). These receptors came from a male donor with ankylosing spondylitis.

This clonotype was seen only a few times. The genes are TRBV4-2 and TRBJ2-2; D unresolved. The CDR3 loop spans 12 amino acids. V was clipped by 2 bases and J by 6 bases, with 4 bases between them. Germline CDR1 reads LGHNA; CDR2 reads YNFKEQ. The CDR3 DNA is TGTGCCAGCAGCCAAATCTCCGGGGAGCTGTTTTTT. Translated, it gives CASSQISGELFF.

The rearrangement joins TRBV18 to TRBJ1-1; D not certain. The germline CDR1 and CDR2 sequences are KGHSH and LQKENI. V lost 2 bases and J 6 bases, leaving 13 bases between the germline ends. The CDR3 is 14 residues long. The CDR3 loop is CASSPLVPPSEAFF. The CDR3, as DNA: TGTGCCAGCTCACCATTGGTACCGCCATCTGAAGCTTTCTTT.

This clonotype was seen only a few times. The V and J genes are TRBV6-2 or TRBV6-3 and TRBJ1-5; TRBD1 might be the D (6 bases). CDR1 MNHEY and CDR2 SVGEGT come from the germline V gene. The CDR3 extends over 15 amino acids. Trimming stripped 6 bases from V and 2 bases from J, with 14 bases between. Here the CDR3 DNA reads TGTGCCAGCAGCCCACAGGGTTGGGGCAATCAGCCCCAGCATTTT. As protein: CASSPQGWGNQPQHF.

This clonotype was detected a few times. The chain combines TRBV20-1 with TRBJ1-1; D gene uncertain. The germline V gene encodes CDR1 DFQATT and CDR2 SNEGSKA (reference sequence). The CDR3 is 13 amino acids. The V gene lost 5 bases and the J gene lost 5 bases, with 15 bases spanning the gap. CDR3 sequence: CSADQNDWTEAFF. CDR3 DNA: TGCAGTGCTGACCAAAACGATTGGACTGAAGCTTTCTTT.

As for this clonotype: One end of the junction does not line up with germline, which may come from a read error. V is TRBV12-3 or TRBV12-4 and J is TRBJ2-1, with TRBD1 as a possible D gene (6 bases). This CDR3 is 12 amino acids long. The CDR3 DNA reads as TGTGCCAGCAGTTTCTGGGACAACGAGCAGTTCTTC. Residues: CASSFWDNEQFF.

The V gene is TRBV6-5, the J gene TRBJ2-1; 7 nucleotides match TRBD1. This CDR3 region has 16 residues. V shed 0 bases, J shed 2 bases, and the junction held 4 bases outside the gene matches. The germline gives CDR1 MNHEY, CDR2 SVGAGI. For the CDR3, the DNA is TGTGCCAGCAGTTACTCAAACGGACAGGCCTACAATGAGCAGTTCTTC. It codes for CASSYSNGQAYNEQFF.

The V and J genes are TRBV6-5 and TRBJ2-6; tentative D call: TRBD1 (5 bases). Trimming stripped 2 bases from V and 3 bases from J, with 8 bases between. Germline V gene lookup returns CDR1 MNHEY and CDR2 SVGAGI. The CDR3 extends over 15 amino acids. CDR3 sequence reads: CASSYGRVGANVLTF. CDR3 DNA sequence: TGTGCCAGCAGTTACGGCAGGGTTGGGGCCAACGTCCTGACTTTC.

CDR3 DNA: TGTGCCAGCAGCTCCCTCGGGGGAAAGGAGCAGTTCTTC. Protein product: CASSSLGGKEQFF. J is TRBJ2-1 and V is TRBV7-6, with a tentative D call TRBD2 (6 bases). This CDR3 region has 13 residues. Trimming removed 4 bases at V and 10 bases at J, with 14 bases between. Germline V gene lookup returns CDR1 SGHVS and CDR2 FNYEAQ.

The chain has TRBV12-3 or TRBV12-4 and TRBJ1-4; 11 bases agree with TRBD1. This CDR3 region has 14 residues. With 6 bases clipped from V and 8 bases from J, the junction kept 5 bases outside the gene matches. The CDR3 sequence: CASRGTGGLEKLFF. The CDR3 DNA reads TGTGCCAGCAGGGGGACAGGGGGTCTAGAAAAACTGTTTTTT.

This clonotype has at least ten counts. The chain couples TRBV2 to TRBJ2-7, with D unresolved. The CDR3 is made up of 12 amino acids. Germline V gene sequence: CDR1 SNHLY, CDR2 FYNNEI. V lost 10 bases and J lost 6, with 16 bases in between. The CDR3 DNA reads as TGTGCCACACGGGTTGCTTCGGGCGAGCAGTACTTC. The encoded protein is CATRVASGEQYF.

The chain is built from TRBV28 and TRBJ2-3; D not certain. Germline V CDR1 and CDR2: MDHEN, SYDVKM. With 5 bases removed from V and 5 bases from J, the gap between germline ends came to 11 bases. This CDR3 region has 13 residues. CDR3 region: CASSIGPQDTQYF. CDR3 DNA: TGTGCCAGCAGTATTGGGCCGCAAGATACGCAGTATTTT.

The chain couples TRBV6-2 or TRBV6-3 to TRBJ1-1; tentative D call: TRBD1 (6 bases). This CDR3 comprises 13 residues. CDR1 MNHEY and CDR2 SVGEGT come from the germline V gene. Trimming took off 0 bases at V and 6 bases at J, with 8 bases between the two ends. CDR3 region: CASSYSGGAEAFF. For the CDR3, the DNA is TGTGCCAGCAGTTACTCTGGGGGCGCTGAAGCTTTCTTT.

The chain is built from TRBV10-2 and TRBJ2-7, with D possibly TRBD1 on 6 matching bases. This CDR3 comprises 13 residues. The germline V and J ends were trimmed by 5 bases and 2 bases, with 10 bases remaining between them. In germline, CDR1 is WSHSY, CDR2 SAAADI. In DNA, the CDR3 is TGCGCCAGCAGTATACAGGGTGCCTACGAGCAGTACTTC. The encoded protein is CASSIQGAYEQYF.

The chain combines TRBV3-1 with TRBJ2-1; 10 nucleotides agree with TRBD2. The germline gives CDR1 LGHDT, CDR2 YNNKEL (reference sequence). The CDR3 runs to 17 residues. The V and J ends lost 4 bases and 5 bases, in that order; junction bases with no gene match: 11. The CDR3 DNA follows: TGTGCCAGCAGCCCACAATCGACTAGCGGGCCCCACAATGAGCAGTTCTTC. Protein product: CASSPQSTSGPHNEQFF.

This clonotype occurred a few times. This sequence joins TRBV11-2 and TRBJ2-6, with 7 nucleotides matching TRBD1. The CDR3 length is 18 residues. The V and J ends lost 5 bases and 4 bases, in that order; junction bases with no gene match: 14. Germline V gene sequence: CDR1 SGHAT, CDR2 FQNNGV. The CDR3 nucleotides read TGTGCCAGCAGCCCCCGACAGGGTTTGGCGTTCGGGGCCAACGTCCTGACTTTC. It translates to CASSPRQGLAFGANVLTF.

This clonotype was observed a few times. The chain employs TRBV20-1 and TRBJ2-1; D ambiguous. V was trimmed by 6 bases and J by 1 base, leaving 13 bases between them. The germline gives CDR1 DFQATT, CDR2 SNEGSKA (reference sequence). CDR3 length: 14 amino acids. The CDR3 nucleotides are TGCAGTGCCCGTAGAACAAGATCCTACAATGAGCAGTTCTTC. The encoded protein is CSARRTRSYNEQFF.

The chain uses TRBV7-9 and TRBJ2-3; TRBD1 matches 7 bases. This CDR3 region has 16 residues. V was pared by 3 bases and J by 0 bases, with 6 bases of the junction left unmatched. The germline V gene encodes CDR1 SEHNR and CDR2 FQNEAQ (reference sequence). The CDR3 DNA sequence: TGTGCCAGCAGCTTGGGACAGATATCTAGCACAGATACGCAGTATTTT. Encoded protein: CASSLGQISSTDTQYF.

V gene TRBV5-1 combines with J gene TRBJ2-3; 15 bases fit TRBD2. CDR3 size: 16 residues. Germline V lookup: CDR1 SGHRS, CDR2 YFSETQ. V dropped 4 bases and J dropped 4; count of bases not matched to a gene: 4. For the CDR3, the DNA is TGCGCCAGCAGCAAAAGGACTAGCGGGGGGGCAGATACGCAGTATTTT. As protein: CASSKRTSGGADTQYF.

The chain recombines TRBV9 with TRBJ1-4, with D possibly TRBD1 on 5 matching bases. Germline loops: CDR1 SGDLS, CDR2 YYNGEE. Between the trimmed V and J ends, which lost 0 bases and 0 bases, there was a span of 12 bases. CDR3 size: 17 residues. The CDR3 nucleotides read TGTGCCAGCAGCGTAGAAGGGTTGGGGGCAACTAATGAAAAACTGTTTTTT. It encodes CASSVEGLGATNEKLFF.

This rearrangement joins TRBV6-5 to TRBJ1-1; D is perhaps TRBD1 (5 bases). CDR3 length: 16 amino acids. Germline V gives CDR1 MNHEY, CDR2 SVGAGI. V was pared by 2 bases and J by 6 bases, with 19 bases between. CDR3 sequence (DNA): TGTGCCAGCAGTTACGCCCTCGGCCCCCAAGGGGCTGAAGCTTTCTTT. Translation gives CASSYALGPQGAEAFF.